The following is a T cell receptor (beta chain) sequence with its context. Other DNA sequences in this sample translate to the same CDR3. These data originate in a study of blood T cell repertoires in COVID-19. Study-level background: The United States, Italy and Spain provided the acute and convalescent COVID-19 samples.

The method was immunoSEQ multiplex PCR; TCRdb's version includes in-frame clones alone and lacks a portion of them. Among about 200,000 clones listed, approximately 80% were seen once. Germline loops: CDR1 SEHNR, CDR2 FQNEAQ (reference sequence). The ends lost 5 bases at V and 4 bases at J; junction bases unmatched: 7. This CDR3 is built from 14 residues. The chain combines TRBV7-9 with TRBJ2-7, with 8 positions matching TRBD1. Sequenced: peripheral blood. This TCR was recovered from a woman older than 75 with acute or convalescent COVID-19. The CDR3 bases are TGTGCCAGCAGCCCGGGGACAGGTGGATACGAGCAGTACTTC. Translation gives CASSPGTGGYEQYF.